This is a list of T cell receptor beta chains from one sample in a study of Ad26.COV2.S vaccination and SARS-CoV-2 variants. The table came from immunoSEQ multiplex PCR; TCRdb's copy has only in-frame clones and leaves some out. The sample holds 300,000 to 350,000 clones, around nine tenths seen once. Here the sequenced sample was peripheral blood, taken in a trial of Ad26.COV2.S vaccine versus placebo. These TCRs come from a person aged 18-65 years who received the Ad26.COV2.S COVID-19 vaccine or a placebo. The CDR3 runs from the conserved cysteine through the conserved F or W. A D gene is named only where the DNA matches it firmly.

CDR3: CASSLLAESTDTQYF
V: TRBV5-1
D: TRBD2

CDR3: CASSGAGELIHNYGYTF
V: TRBV9
D: .

CDR3: CASREAVPADTQYF
V: TRBV27
D: .

CDR3: CAWRGRAFNEKLFF
V: TRBV30
D: .

CDR3: CSVEDRGEIYF
V: TRBV29-1
D: .

CDR3: CASSVWASTEAFF
V: TRBV9
D: .

CDR3: CASRWTGGFGEQFF
V: TRBV28
D: TRBD1

CDR3: CASSQGLAGRYEQYF
V: TRBV3-1/TRBV3-2
D: TRBD2

CDR3: CASSLVYRGKAYEQYF
V: TRBV5-6
D: TRBD1

CDR3: CASSLPGSPSNTEAFF
V: TRBV19
D: .

CDR3: CASSYLHLSYNEQFF
V: TRBV6-2/TRBV6-3
D: .

CDR3: CASSSYLGQRTDTQYF
V: TRBV5-5
D: .

CDR3: CASSIGGGQGANQPQHF
V: TRBV19
D: TRBD1

CDR3: CASSTERGQETQYF
V: TRBV7-9
D: TRBD2

CDR3: CASSLGIRGSGYTF
V: TRBV27
D: .

CDR3: CASSSPPGRYFYTF
V: TRBV27
D: .

CDR3: CASRVRDTGNQPQHF
V: TRBV19
D: .

CDR3: CASSQLSGVKYF
V: TRBV3-1/TRBV3-2
D: .

CDR3: CASRPSQGNYGYTF
V: TRBV19
D: TRBD1

CDR3: CASSEAMGGLGEKLFF
V: TRBV2
D: .

CDR3: CAWRIEPDRANNEQFF
V: TRBV30
D: TRBD1

CDR3: CASSFAQLSLHF
V: TRBV12-1
D: .

CDR3: CASSLSAGAYNEQFF
V: TRBV7-9
D: .

CDR3: CATSGRQGDYEQYF
V: TRBV15
D: TRBD1

CDR3: CASSTQTPGTGELFF
V: TRBV18
D: .

CDR3: CASIATLGQGATNEKLFF
V: TRBV28
D: TRBD1

CDR3: CASSTPRASSSGNTIYF
V: TRBV9
D: .

CDR3: CASSPPNRDRYNSPLHF
V: TRBV7-9
D: TRBD1

CDR3: CASSVLTGYSNQPQHF
V: TRBV6-1
D: .

CDR3: CASSIRAEGQPQHF
V: TRBV19
D: .

CDR3: CASSLAGPSPHTDTQYF
V: TRBV5-6
D: .

CDR3: CAWRRALSTGRSQETQYF
V: TRBV30
D: .

CDR3: CASSFQGQGTGELFF
V: TRBV13
D: .

CDR3: CASSPNEPGRVNEKLFF
V: TRBV18
D: .

CDR3: CASSLTDNYGYTF
V: TRBV19
D: .

CDR3: CATSDLVAGAYNEQFF
V: TRBV24-1
D: TRBD2

CDR3: CASSFSPGLGSGSYEQYF
V: TRBV28
D: TRBD2

CDR3: CASRPRPEGEQYF
V: TRBV6-5
D: .

CDR3: CASSVVEAGGEQYF
V: TRBV9
D: .

CDR3: CASSLEARGPNSPLHF
V: TRBV7-2
D: TRBD1

CDR3: CAISEYQGGPPKTNEQFF
V: TRBV10-3
D: .

CDR3: CASSPRGFGYTF
V: TRBV27
D: .

CDR3: CASSSGGTGELFF
V: TRBV27
D: .

CDR3: CASRLGTDSNQPQHF
V: TRBV27
D: .